This T cell receptor beta chain derives from a study of shared clonotypes between healthy human individuals. The sample holds one count of this clone. The CDR3 consists of 13 residues. CDR1 SGHKS and CDR2 YYEKEE come from the germline V gene (reference sequence). V was cut by 4 bases and J by 4 bases, with 9 bases left in between. Sequencing was performed with immunoSEQ multiplex PCR; in TCRdb, only in-frame clones are kept and a portion is missing. The top ten clones hold roughly 0.07% of a sample with more than 150,000 clones, approximately 92% of them seen once. The rearrangement uses TRBV5-5 and TRBJ2-1; TRBD2 might be the D (5 bases). This sequence originates from a woman aged 25 to 45 in good health. Material: naive CD4+ T cells sorted from blood. Subset reported: CD45RA+ positively selected. The DNA of the CDR3 is TGTGCCAGCAGCCCGGGCGGGTACAATGAGCAGTTCTTC. It is translated as CASSPGGYNEQFF.